The rows below give T cell receptor beta chains drawn from one sample of a study of cytomegalovirus exposure and HLA in healthy donors. The table came from immunoSEQ multiplex PCR; TCRdb's copy has only in-frame clones and leaves some out. The sample data list over 100,000 clones. Input material: PBMCs. The receptors shown here come from a woman aged 40 to 50 in good health and CMV-seropositive. Both conserved end residues are trimmed from each CDR3. Fields, in order: J gene, V gene, D gene, CDR3 protein. D genes are given only for firm matches.

TRBJ2-1 | TRBV10-1 | TRBD2 | ASSGPSGVDEQF
TRBJ2-5 | TRBV27 | TRBD1 | ASSPGQGLHYQETQY
TRBJ1-2 | TRBV5-4 | TRBD1 | ASRQDRSTGYT
TRBJ2-1 | TRBV5-1 | - | ASSYTLGAGSSYNEQF
TRBJ2-3 | TRBV6-4 | - | ASSDGAGGTDTQY
- | TRBV2 | - | ASRVSYEQY
TRBJ1-6 | TRBV10-1 | - | ARHSSYNSPLH
TRBJ1-2 | TRBV11-2 | TRBD1 | ASSLGTGYIDYGYT
TRBJ1-5 | TRBV7-9 | TRBD1 | ASSLTGGADQPQH
TRBJ2-7 | TRBV5-1 | TRBD1 | ASSSAGTGGNEQY
TRBJ2-1 | TRBV9 | TRBD1 | ASSAPRLTGPTYNEQF
TRBJ1-4 | TRBV9 | - | ASSEQGNEKLF
TRBJ2-7 | TRBV27 | - | ASSLSWRAYEQY
TRBJ1-1 | TRBV7-2 | TRBD1 | ASSPGAGGEAF
TRBJ2-3 | TRBV6-5 | - | ASSSLRGTDTQY
TRBJ2-1 | TRBV6-5 | TRBD2 | ASRPVAGYEQF
TRBJ2-1 | TRBV5-6 | TRBD2 | ASSSGTSGFSSYNEQF
TRBJ1-2 | TRBV10-3 | - | AISEGRQTGGRYT
TRBJ2-5 | TRBV7-2 | TRBD1 | ASSAATGSQETQY
TRBJ2-7 | TRBV19 | TRBD2 | ASSLAGDRRYEQY
TRBJ2-7 | TRBV6-6 | - | ASSYGQGPYEQY
TRBJ1-5 | TRBV19 | - | ASSTRRGIGGNQPQH
TRBJ1-1 | TRBV7-9 | TRBD1 | ASSPTRTGKYTEAF
TRBJ2-1 | TRBV6-4 | TRBD2 | ASSAGTSGNEQF
TRBJ1-2 | TRBV5-4 | - | ASSYRAADYGYT
TRBJ1-5 | TRBV28 | - | ASSLGGGQPNQPQH
TRBJ2-3 | TRBV29-1 | - | SVGLGGVRDTQY
TRBJ2-7 | TRBV5-6 | - | ASSLGGVYEQY
TRBJ1-1 | TRBV15 | TRBD1 | ATSRDRQGGEAF